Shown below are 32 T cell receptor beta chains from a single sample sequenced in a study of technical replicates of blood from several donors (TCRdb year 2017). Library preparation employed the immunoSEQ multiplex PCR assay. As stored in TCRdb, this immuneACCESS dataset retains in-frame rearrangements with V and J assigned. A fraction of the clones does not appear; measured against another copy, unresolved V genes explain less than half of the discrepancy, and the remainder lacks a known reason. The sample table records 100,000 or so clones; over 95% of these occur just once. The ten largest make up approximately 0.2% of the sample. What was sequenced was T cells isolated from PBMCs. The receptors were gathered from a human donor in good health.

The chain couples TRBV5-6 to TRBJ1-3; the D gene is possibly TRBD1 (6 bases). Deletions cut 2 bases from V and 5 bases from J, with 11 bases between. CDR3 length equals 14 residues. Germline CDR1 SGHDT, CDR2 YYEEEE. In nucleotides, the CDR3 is TGTGCCAGCAGCTTAGTCTGGGACAGAAACACCATATATTTT. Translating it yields CASSLVWDRNTIYF.

The CDR3 region has the DNA TGCGCCAGCAGTGCAACGACAGGGTCTTCCTACGAGCAGTACTTC. It yields the protein CASSATTGSSYEQYF. V gene TRBV10-2 combines with J gene TRBJ2-7, with 7 bases identical to TRBD1. Germline V gene lookup returns CDR1 WSHSY and CDR2 SAAADI. V lost 4 bases to trimming and J lost 1 base; unmatched junction nucleotides: 7. This CDR3 is 15 amino acids long.

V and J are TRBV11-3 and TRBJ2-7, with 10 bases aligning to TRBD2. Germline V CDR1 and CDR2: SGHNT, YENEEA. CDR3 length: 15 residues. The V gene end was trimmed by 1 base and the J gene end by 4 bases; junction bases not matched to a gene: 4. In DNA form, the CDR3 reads TGTGCCAGCAGCTTAGCGGCTAGCGGGGGTTACGAGCAGTACTTC. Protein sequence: CASSLAASGGYEQYF.

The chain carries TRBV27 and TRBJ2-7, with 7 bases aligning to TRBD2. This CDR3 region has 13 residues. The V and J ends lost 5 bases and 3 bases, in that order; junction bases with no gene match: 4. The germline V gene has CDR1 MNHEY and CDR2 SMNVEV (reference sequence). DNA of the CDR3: TGTGCCAGCAGTCAGGTAGCGGGCTACGAGCAGTACTTC. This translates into CASSQVAGYEQYF.

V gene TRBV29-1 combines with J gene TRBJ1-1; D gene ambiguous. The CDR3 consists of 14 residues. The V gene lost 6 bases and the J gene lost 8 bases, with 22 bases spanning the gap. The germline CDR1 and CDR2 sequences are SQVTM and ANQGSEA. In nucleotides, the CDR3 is TGCAGCGTCATGTCCGGTCAGGCCCGGAAGGAAGCTTTCTTT. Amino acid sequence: CSVMSGQARKEAFF.

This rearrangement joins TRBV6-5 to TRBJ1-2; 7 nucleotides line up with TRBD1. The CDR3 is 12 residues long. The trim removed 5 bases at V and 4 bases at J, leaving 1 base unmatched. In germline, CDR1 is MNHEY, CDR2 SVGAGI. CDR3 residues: CASSRQGYGYTF. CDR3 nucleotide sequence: TGTGCCAGCAGTCGACAGGGCTATGGCTACACCTTC.

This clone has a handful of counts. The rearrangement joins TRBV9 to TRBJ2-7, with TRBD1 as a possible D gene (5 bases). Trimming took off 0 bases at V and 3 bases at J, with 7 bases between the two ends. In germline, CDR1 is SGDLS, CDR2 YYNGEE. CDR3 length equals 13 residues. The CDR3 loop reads CASSVETDYEQYF. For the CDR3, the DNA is TGTGCCAGCAGCGTAGAGACAGACTACGAGCAGTACTTC.

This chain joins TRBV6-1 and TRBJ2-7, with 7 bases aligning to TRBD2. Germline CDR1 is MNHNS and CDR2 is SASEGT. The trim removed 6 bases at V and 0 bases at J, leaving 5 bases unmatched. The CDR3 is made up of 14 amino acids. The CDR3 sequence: CASSRLADSYEQYF. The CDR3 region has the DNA TGTGCCAGCAGCCGCCTAGCGGACTCCTACGAGCAGTACTTC.

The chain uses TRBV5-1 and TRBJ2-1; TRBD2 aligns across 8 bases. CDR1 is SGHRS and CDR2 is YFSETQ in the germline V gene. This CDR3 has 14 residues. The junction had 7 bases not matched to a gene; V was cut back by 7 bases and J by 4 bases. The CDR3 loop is CASGSGALYNEQFF. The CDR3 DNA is TGCGCCAGCGGTAGCGGGGCCTTATACAATGAGCAGTTCTTC.

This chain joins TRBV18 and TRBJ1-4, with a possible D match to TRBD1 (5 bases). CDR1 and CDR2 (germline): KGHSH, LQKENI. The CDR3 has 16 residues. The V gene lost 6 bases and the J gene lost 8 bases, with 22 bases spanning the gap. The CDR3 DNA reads TGTGCCAGCTCCCCTACCACCGGGGGATTGGGGGAAAAACTGTTTTTT. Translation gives CASSPTTGGLGEKLFF.

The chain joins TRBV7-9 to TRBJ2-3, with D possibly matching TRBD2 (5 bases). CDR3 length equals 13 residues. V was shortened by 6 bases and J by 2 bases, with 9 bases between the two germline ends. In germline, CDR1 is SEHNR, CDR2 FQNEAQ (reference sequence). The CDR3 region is CASSRSDTDTQYF. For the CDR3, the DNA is TGTGCCAGCAGTCGTAGCGACACAGATACGCAGTATTTT.

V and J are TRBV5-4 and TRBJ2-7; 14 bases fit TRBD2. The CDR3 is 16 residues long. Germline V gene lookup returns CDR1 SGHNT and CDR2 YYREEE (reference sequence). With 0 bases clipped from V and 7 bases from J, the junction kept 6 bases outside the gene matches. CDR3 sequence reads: CASSLESGLAGVEQYF. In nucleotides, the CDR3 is TGTGCCAGCAGCTTGGAGTCGGGACTAGCGGGAGTAGAGCAGTACTTC.

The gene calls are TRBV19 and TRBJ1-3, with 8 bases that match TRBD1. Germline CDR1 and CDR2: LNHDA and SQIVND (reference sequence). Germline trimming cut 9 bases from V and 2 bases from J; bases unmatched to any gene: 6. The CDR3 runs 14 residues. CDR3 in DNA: TGTGCCAGCCAGCCGGACAGGGCTGGAAACACCATATATTTT. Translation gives CASQPDRAGNTIYF.

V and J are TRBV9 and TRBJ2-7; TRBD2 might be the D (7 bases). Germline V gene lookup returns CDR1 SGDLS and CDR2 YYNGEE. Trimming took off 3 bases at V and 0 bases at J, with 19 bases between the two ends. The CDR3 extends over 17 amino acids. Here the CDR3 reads CASSEGGGPPSSYEQYF. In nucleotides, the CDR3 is TGTGCCAGCAGCGAAGGGGGGGGCCCGCCCTCCTCCTACGAGCAGTACTTC.

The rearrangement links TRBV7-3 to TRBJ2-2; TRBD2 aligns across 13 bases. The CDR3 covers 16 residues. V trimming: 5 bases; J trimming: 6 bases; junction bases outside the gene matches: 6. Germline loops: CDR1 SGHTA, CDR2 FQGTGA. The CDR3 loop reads CASSPTSGGAPGELFF. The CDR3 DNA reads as TGTGCCAGCAGCCCTACTAGCGGGGGGGCCCCCGGGGAGCTGTTTTTT.

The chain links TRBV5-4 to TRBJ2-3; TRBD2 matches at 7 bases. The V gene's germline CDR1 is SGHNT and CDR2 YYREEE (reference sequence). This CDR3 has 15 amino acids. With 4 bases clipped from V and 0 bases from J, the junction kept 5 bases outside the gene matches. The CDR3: CASSTLAVSTDTQYF. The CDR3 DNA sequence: TGTGCCAGCAGCACTCTAGCGGTCAGCACAGATACGCAGTATTTT. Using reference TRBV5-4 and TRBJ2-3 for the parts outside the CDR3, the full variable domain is ETGVTQSPTHLIKTRGQQVTLRCSSQSGHNTVSWYQQALGQGPQFIFQYYREEENGRGNFPPRFSGLQFPNYSSELNVNALELDDSALYLCASSTLAVSTDTQYFGPGTRLTVL.

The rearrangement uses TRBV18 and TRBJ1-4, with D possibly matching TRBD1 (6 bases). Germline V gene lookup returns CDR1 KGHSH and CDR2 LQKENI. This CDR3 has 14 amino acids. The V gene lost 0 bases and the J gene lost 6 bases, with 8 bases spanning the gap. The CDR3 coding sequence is TGTGCCAGCTCACCACCTTCAGGGGATGAAAAACTGTTTTTT. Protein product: CASSPPSGDEKLFF.

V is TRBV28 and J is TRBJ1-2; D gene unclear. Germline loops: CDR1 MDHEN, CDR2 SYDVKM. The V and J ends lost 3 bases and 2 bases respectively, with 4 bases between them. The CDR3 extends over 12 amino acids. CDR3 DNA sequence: TGTGCCAGCAGTTTTGGCAACTATGGCTACACCTTC. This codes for CASSFGNYGYTF.

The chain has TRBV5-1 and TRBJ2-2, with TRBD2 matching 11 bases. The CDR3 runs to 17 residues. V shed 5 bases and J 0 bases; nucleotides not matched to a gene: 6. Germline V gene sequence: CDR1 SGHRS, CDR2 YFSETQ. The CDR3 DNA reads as TGCGCCAGCAGGACCGGGACTAGCGGTACGAACACCGGGGAGCTGTTTTTT. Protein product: CASRTGTSGTNTGELFF.

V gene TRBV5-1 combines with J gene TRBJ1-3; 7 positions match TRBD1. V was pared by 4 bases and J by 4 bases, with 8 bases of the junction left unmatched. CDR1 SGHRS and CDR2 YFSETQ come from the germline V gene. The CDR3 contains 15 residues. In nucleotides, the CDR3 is TGCGCCAGCAGCGCGGGAGGGGGCGACGGAAACACCATATATTTT. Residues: CASSAGGGDGNTIYF.

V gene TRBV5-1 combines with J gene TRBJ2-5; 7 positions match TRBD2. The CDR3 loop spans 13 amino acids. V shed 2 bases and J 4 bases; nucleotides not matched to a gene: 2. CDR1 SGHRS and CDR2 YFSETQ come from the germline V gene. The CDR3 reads CASSFGGGETQYF. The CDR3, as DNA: TGCGCCAGCAGCTTCGGCGGGGGAGAGACCCAGTACTTC.

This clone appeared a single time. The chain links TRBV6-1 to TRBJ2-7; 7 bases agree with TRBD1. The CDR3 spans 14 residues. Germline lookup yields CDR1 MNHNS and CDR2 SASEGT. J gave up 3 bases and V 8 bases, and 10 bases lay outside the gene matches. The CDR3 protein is CASEGTVGFYEQYF. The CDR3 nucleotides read TGTGCCAGCGAGGGGACAGTGGGGTTCTACGAGCAGTACTTC.

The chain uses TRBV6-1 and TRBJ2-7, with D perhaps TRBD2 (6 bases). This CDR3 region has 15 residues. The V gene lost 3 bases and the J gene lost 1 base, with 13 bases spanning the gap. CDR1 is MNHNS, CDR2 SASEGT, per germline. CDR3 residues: CASSEGLATSYEQYF. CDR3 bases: TGTGCCAGCAGTGAGGGACTGGCCACTTCCTACGAGCAGTACTTC.

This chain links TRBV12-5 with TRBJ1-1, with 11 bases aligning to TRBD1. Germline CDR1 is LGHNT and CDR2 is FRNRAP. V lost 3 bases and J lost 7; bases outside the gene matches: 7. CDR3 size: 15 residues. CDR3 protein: CASGFPGQGDFEAFF. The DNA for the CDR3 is TGTGCTAGTGGTTTTCCGGGACAGGGGGATTTTGAAGCTTTCTTT.

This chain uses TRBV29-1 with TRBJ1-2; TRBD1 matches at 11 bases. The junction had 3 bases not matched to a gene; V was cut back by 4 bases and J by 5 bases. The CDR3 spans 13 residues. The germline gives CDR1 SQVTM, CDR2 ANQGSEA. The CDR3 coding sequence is TGCAGCGTTGCCGGACAGGGGGCTTATGGCTACACCTTC. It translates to CSVAGQGAYGYTF.

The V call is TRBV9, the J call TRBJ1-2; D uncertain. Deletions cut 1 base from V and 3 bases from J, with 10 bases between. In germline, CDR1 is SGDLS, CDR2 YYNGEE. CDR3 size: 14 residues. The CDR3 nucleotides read TGTGCCAGCAGCGTAACGGGAGTGGACTATGGCTACACCTTC. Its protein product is CASSVTGVDYGYTF.

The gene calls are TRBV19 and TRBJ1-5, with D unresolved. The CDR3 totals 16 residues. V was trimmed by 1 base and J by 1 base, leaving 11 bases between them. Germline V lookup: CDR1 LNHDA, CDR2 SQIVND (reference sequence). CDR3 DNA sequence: TGTGCCAGTAGTATAGTTCAGGTCTCAAGCAATCAGCCCCAGCATTTT. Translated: CASSIVQVSSNQPQHF.

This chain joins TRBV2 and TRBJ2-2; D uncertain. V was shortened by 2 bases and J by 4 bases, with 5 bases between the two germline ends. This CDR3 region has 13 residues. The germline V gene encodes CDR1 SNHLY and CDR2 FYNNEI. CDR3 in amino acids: CASSEIVTGELFF. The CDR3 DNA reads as TGTGCCAGCAGTGAAATAGTCACCGGGGAGCTGTTTTTT.

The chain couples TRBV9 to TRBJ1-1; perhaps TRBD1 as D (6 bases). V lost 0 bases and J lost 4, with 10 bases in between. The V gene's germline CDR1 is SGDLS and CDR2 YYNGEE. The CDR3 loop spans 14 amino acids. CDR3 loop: CASSVDYRATEAFF. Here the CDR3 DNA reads TGTGCCAGCAGCGTAGACTACAGGGCCACTGAAGCTTTCTTT. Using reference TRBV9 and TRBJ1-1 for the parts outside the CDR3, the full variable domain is DSGVTQTPKHLITATGQRVTLRCSPRSGDLSVYWYQQSLDQGLQFLIQYYNGEERAKGNILERFSAQQFPDLHSELNLSSLELGDSALYFCASSVDYRATEAFFGQGTRLTVV.

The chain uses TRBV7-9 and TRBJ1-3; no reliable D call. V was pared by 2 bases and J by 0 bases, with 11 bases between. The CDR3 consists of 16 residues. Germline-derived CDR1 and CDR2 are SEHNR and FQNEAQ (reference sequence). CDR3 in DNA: TGTGCCAGCAGCTTACGCGCGGCGAGCTCTGGAAACACCATATATTTT. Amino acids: CASSLRAASSGNTIYF.

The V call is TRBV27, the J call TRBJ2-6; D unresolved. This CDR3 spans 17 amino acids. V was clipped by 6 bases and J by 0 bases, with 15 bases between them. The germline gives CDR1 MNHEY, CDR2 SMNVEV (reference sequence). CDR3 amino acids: CASSPKMPFSGANVLTF. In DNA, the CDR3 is TGTGCCAGCAGCCCTAAAATGCCCTTCTCTGGGGCCAACGTCCTGACTTTC.

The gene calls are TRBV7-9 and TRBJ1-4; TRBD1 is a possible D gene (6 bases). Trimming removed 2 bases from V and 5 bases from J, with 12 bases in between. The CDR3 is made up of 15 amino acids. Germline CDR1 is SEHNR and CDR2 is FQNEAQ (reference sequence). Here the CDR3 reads CASSLYGGNNEKLFF. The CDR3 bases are TGTGCCAGCAGCTTATATGGGGGCAACAATGAAAAACTGTTTTTT.